This T cell receptor (beta chain) stems from a study of blood T cells in healthy people across ages. A word on this clonotype: A junction end diverges from the germline sequence, so it may reflect a read error.

Together with a sample-barcoded 5' primer, a J-beta primer mix was included in a second PCR lasting roughly 6 to 12 cycles. Each cDNA molecule was tagged by a template-switch adaptor with 12 random nucleotides. TCRdb independently ran MiXCR on the 5' RACE reads; one entry per CDR3 protein. The sample carries some 1.5 million distinct CDR3 sequences, over 25% recorded once. CDR3 size: 15 residues. Germline CDR1 and CDR2: SGDLS and YYNGEE. Each donor's blood draw was approximately 10 milliliters of peripheral blood. Isolation yielded PBMCs, at least 7 million per sample, in every case. This receptor was identified in a woman aged 25 to 45 in good health. Sequencing was done on a sample of blood. The V gene is TRBV9, the J gene TRBJ2-5, with a weak D call TRBD1 (5 bases). In DNA, the CDR3 is TGTGCCAGCAGCGTAGGGCCCACAGGACAAGAGACCCGGTACTTC. It codes for CASSVGPTGQETRYF.